Listed below are T cell receptor beta chains from one sample, sequenced in a study of blood T cell repertoires in COVID-19. Profiling relied on immunoSEQ multiplex PCR, and the TCRdb table lists in-frame clones only, not all of them. The sample holds 200,000 to 300,000 clones; about 90% are singletons and the top ten take less than 4%. Sequencing was carried out using peripheral blood. The receptors derive from a woman in her twenties or thirties who had recovered from COVID-19. Both conserved end residues are part of each CDR3.

cdr3_aa j_call v_call
CASRDRDSYQPQHF TRBJ1-5 TRBV19
CASSPTFSGGAPGVGDTQYF TRBJ2-3 TRBV3-1/TRBV3-2
CASSYLWGEAFF TRBJ1-1 TRBV6-5
CASSPGTEQFF TRBJ2-1 TRBV2
CASSRDRGFPVTEAFF TRBJ1-1 TRBV5-1
CASSEAGSGAKNIQYF TRBJ2-4 TRBV2
CASSQVTGKSEAFF TRBJ1-1 TRBV3-1/TRBV3-2
CASSPLDSSSYEQYF TRBJ2-7 TRBV18
CASSVGTGSTEAFF TRBJ1-1 TRBV9
CASSHPAYNSPLHF TRBJ1-6 TRBV27
CASSLSASHSTDTQYF TRBJ2-3 TRBV7-2
CASSGGQEQETQYF TRBJ2-5 TRBV9
CSVKALAGNTGELFF TRBJ2-2 TRBV29-1
CASSLDGGPRGQFF TRBJ2-1 TRBV5-1
CASSFTGTLSF TRBJ1-1 TRBV12-3/TRBV12-4
CASSQTGGGPYNEQFF TRBJ2-1 TRBV4-3
CASSLGPRDYEKLFF TRBJ1-4 TRBV11-2
CASSLVGQGPSPLHF TRBJ1-6 TRBV5-1
CASQRDGSSYNEQFF TRBJ2-1 TRBV7-9
CASSSTSRQGGYGYTF TRBJ1-2 TRBV6-5
CASSQSVASGGDYNEQFF TRBJ2-1 TRBV23-1
CASSIFLSSGLRETQYF TRBJ2-5 TRBV19
CASSPDRGLRAFF TRBJ1-1 TRBV14
CASSLEGFNYGYTF TRBJ1-2 TRBV7-2
CAQGANTEAFF TRBJ1-1 TRBV30
CASSVWQGAGELFF TRBJ2-2 TRBV9
CASSEAGGFYGYTF TRBJ1-2 TRBV2
CASSFRASGGVAKNIQYF TRBJ2-4 TRBV5-6
CSVEGTSKAGSYEQYF TRBJ2-7 TRBV29-1
CASSPLAGASNTGELFF TRBJ2-2 TRBV5-1
CASSALWAPYEQYF TRBJ2-7 TRBV19
CASSEGSSGDLRGVYNEQFF TRBJ2-1 TRBV6-1
CASSYPTGYSNQPQHF TRBJ1-5 TRBV6-6
CASSEGTSPAGELFF TRBJ2-2 TRBV10-1
CASSFPQGATGELFF TRBJ2-2 TRBV7-2
CASSLSGRLYQETQYF TRBJ2-5 TRBV5-1
CASNRQGANEQFF TRBJ2-1 TRBV10-2
CASSLARMRGSSNSPLHF TRBJ1-6 TRBV7-9
CASSRTGGISYEQYF TRBJ2-7 TRBV4-3
CASTAGFYLDEQFF TRBJ2-1 TRBV12-5
CASSQGASGVSGYNEQFF TRBJ2-1 TRBV4-2